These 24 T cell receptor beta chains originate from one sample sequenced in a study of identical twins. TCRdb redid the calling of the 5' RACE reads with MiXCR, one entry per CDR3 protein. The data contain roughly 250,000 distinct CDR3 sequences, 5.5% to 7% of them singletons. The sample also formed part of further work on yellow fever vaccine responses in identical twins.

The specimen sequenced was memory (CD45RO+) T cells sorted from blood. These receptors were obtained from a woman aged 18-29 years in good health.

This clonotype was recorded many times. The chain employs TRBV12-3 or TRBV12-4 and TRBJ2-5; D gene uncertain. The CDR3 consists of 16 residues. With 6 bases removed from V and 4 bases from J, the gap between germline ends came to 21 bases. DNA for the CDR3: TGTGCCAGCAGCGAGACCCCGCTAGATCTCGGAGAGACCCAGTACTTC. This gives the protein CASSETPLDLGETQYF.

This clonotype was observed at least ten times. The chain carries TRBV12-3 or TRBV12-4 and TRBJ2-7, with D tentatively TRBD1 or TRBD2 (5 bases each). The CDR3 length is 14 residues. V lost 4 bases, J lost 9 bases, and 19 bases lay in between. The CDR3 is CASSWGIGSQGQYF. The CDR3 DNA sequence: TGTGCCAGCAGTTGGGGGATCGGGTCCCAAGGGCAGTACTTC.

The CDR3 coding sequence is TGTGCCACCAGCCGACGGACAGGGGCTAACGAGCAGTACTTC. Translated: CATSRRTGANEQYF. The chain recombines TRBV15 with TRBJ2-7; 9 positions agree with TRBD1. V dropped 5 bases and J dropped 5; count of bases not matched to a gene: 7. The CDR3 covers 14 residues. Germline CDR1 LNHNV, CDR2 YYDKDF (reference sequence).

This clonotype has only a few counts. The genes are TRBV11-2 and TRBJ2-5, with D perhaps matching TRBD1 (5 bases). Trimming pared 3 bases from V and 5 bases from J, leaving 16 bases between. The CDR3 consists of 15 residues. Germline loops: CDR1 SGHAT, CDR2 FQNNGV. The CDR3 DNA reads TGTGCCAGCAGCTTCCATGTGGGGCTGTGGGAGACCCAGTACTTC. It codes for CASSFHVGLWETQYF.

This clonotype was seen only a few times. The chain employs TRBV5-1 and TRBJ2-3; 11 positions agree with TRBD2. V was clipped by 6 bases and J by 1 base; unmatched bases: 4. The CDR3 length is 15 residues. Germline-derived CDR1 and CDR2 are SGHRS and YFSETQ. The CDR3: CASTIAGGRTDTQYF. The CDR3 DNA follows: TGCGCCAGCACCATAGCGGGGGGGCGCACAGATACGCAGTATTTT.

The CDR3 region has the DNA TGTGCCAGCAGTGAAGGTTTTAAGAGCAATCAGCCCCAGCATTTT. Encoded protein: CASSEGFKSNQPQHF. The J gene is TRBJ1-5, the V gene TRBV6-1; D is undetermined. The CDR3 has 15 amino acids. Germline V gene sequence: CDR1 MNHNS, CDR2 SASEGT. V lost 1 base to trimming and J lost 1 base, with 8 bases between them.

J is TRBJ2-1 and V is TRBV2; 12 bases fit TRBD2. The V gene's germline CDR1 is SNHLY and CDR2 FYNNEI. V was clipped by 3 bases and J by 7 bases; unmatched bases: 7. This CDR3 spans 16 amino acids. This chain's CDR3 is CASSDLAGGSRNEQFF. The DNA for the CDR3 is TGTGCCAGCAGTGACCTAGCGGGAGGGAGTAGGAATGAGCAGTTCTTC.

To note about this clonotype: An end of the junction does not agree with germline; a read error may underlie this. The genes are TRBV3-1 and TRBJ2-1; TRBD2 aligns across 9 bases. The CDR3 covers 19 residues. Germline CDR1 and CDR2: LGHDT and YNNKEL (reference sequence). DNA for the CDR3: TGTACCAGCAGCCGGCGACTCCGACTAGCGGCAAGCTCCTACAATGAGCAGTTCTTC. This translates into CTSSRRLRLAASSYNEQFF.

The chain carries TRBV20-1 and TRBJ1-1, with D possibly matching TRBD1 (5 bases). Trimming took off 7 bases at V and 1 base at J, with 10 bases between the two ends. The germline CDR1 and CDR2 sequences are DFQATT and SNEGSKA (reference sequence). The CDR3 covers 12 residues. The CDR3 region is CSGSGGNTEAFF. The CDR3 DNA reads TGCAGTGGCTCGGGGGGGAACACTGAAGCTTTCTTT.

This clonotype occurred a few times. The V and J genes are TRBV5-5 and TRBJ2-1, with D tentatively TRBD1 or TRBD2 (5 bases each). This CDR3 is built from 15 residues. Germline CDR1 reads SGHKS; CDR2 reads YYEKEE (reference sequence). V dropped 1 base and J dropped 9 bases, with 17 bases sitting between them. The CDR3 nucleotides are TGTGCCAGCAGCTTGAGGCCAGGGAGTGAGGGTGAGCAGTTCTTC. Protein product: CASSLRPGSEGEQFF.

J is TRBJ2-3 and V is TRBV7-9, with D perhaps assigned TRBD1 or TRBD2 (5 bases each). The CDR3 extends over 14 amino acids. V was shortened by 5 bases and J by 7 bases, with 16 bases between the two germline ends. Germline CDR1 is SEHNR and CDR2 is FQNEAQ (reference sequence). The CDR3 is CASSLGTAKNTQYF. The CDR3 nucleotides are TGTGCCAGCAGCCTAGGGACGGCCAAGAATACGCAGTATTTT.

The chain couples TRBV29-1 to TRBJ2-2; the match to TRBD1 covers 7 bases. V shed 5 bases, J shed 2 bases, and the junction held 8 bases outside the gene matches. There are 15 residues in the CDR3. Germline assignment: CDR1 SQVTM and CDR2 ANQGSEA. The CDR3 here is CSVLGQASNTGELFF. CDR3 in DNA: TGCAGCGTTCTTGGACAGGCGAGTAACACCGGGGAGCTGTTTTTT.

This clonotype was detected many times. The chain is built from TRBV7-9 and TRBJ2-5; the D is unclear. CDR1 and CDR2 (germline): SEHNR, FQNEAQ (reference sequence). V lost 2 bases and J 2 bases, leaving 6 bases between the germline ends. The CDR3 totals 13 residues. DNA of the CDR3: TGTGCCAGCAGCTTACTTGGGCAAGAGACCCAGTACTTC. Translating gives CASSLLGQETQYF.

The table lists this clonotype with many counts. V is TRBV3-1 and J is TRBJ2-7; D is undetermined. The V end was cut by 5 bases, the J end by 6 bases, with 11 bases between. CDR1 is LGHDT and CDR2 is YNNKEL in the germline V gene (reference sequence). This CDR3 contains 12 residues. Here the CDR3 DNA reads TGTGCCAGCAGCTTCACAGTGGGCGAGCAGTACTTC. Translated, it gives CASSFTVGEQYF.

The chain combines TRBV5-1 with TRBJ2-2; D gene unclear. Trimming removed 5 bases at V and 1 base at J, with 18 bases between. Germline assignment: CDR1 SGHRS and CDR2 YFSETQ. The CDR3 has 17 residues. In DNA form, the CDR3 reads TGCGCCAGCAGGAGAACAGAAGGCGCAAAGAACACCGGGGAGCTGTTTTTT. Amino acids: CASRRTEGAKNTGELFF.

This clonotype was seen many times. For the CDR3, the DNA is TGTGCCAGCAGCCAAGATCTCGGGACATTGTCCTACAATGAGCAGTTCTTC. It yields the protein CASSQDLGTLSYNEQFF. This rearrangement joins TRBV3-1 to TRBJ2-1, with TRBD1 as a possible D gene (6 bases). The V end was cut by 0 bases, the J end by 1 base, with 13 bases between. This CDR3 spans 17 amino acids. Germline CDR1 LGHDT, CDR2 YNNKEL (reference sequence).

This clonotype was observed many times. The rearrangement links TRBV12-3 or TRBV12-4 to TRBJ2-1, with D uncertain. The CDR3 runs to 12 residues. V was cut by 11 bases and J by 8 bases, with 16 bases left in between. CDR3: CAGSRGVDEQFF. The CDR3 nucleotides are TGTGCCGGATCCCGTGGGGTCGATGAGCAGTTCTTC.

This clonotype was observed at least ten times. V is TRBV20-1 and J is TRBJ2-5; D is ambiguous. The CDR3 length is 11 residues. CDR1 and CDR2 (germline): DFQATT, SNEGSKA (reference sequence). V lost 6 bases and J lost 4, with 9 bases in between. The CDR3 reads CSAPWGETQYF. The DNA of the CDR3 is TGCAGTGCCCCCTGGGGAGAGACCCAGTACTTC.

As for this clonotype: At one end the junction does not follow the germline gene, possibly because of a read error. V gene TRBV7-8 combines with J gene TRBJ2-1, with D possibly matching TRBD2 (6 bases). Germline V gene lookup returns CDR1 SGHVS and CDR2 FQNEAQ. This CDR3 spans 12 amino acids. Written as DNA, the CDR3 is TGTGCCAGCAGCCTACAAGGGGCCGGAGGGATCTTC. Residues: CASSLQGAGGIF.

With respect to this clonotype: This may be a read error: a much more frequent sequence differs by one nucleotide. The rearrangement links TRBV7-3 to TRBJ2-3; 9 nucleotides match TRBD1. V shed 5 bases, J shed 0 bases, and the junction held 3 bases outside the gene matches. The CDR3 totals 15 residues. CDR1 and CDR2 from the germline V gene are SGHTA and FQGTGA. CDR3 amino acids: CASSTGQGSTDTQYF. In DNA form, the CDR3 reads TGTGCCAGCAGCACCGGACAGGGGAGCACAGATACGCAGTATTTT.

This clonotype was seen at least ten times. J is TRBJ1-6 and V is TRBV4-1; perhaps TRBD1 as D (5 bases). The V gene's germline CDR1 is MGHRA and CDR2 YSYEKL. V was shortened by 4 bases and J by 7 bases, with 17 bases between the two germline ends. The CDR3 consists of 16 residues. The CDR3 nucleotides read TGCGCCAGCAGCCGGCTCCAGAGGGGAGTAAATTCACCCCTCCACTTT. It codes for CASSRLQRGVNSPLHF.

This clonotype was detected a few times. In DNA, the CDR3 is TGCAGTGCTAGTAGTCGGGAGTCACGGGAGACCCAGTACTTC. Protein sequence: CSASSRESRETQYF. This rearrangement joins TRBV20-1 to TRBJ2-5, with D maybe TRBD2 (6 bases). CDR3 length equals 14 residues. Germline V gene lookup returns CDR1 DFQATT and CDR2 SNEGSKA (reference sequence). V was trimmed by 3 bases and J by 5 bases, leaving 16 bases between them.

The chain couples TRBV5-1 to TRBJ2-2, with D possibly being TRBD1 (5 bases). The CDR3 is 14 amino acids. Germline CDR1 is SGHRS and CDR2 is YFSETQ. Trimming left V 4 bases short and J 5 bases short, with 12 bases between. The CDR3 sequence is CASSVGHRTGELFF. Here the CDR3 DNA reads TGCGCCAGCAGCGTTGGACATAGAACCGGGGAGCTGTTTTTT.

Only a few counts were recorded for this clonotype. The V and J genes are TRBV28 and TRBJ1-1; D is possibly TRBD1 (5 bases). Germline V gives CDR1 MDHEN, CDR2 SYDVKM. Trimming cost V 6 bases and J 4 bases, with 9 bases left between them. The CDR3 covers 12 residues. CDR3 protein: CASRFGGTEAFF. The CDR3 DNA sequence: TGTGCCAGCAGGTTCGGGGGCACTGAAGCTTTCTTT.